The following is a TCR beta chain sequence with its context. Original processing notes: Estimates of nucleated cell counts were drawn from the amplification of reference gene primers. The assay was immunoSEQ multiplex PCR, and TCRdb's table has in-frame clones only and misses some. The DNA gave D and trimming, while V, J and clone size come from that table. The data contain approximately 130,000 clones, more than 70% of them singletons. Germline CDR1 reads SGHNT; CDR2 reads YYREEE (reference sequence). Trimming took 3 bases from V and 6 from J; bases not matched to a gene: 13. This CDR3 is 16 amino acids long. The record originates from a study of blood T cell repertoires in COVID-19. Study at large: There were acute and convalescent COVID-19 samples, and they came from the United States, Italy and Spain. Sources were T cells, B-cell-depleted T cells, or PBMCs; the material itself was cDNA or gDNA.

The sequence was obtained from a human donor in a cohort sampled during active COVID-19. The sample consisted of peripheral blood. This sequence joins TRBV5-4 and TRBJ2-7; 9 nucleotides match TRBD2. The chain's CDR3 is CASSSPYSGGRGEQYF. Written as DNA, the CDR3 is TGTGCCAGCAGCTCCCCTTATAGCGGGGGAAGGGGCGAGCAGTACTTC.